Below are 30 T cell receptor beta chains sequenced from a single sample in a study of blood T cell repertoires in COVID-19 (dated by TCRdb to 2020 to 2021). Receptors were amplified or captured by the immunoSEQ multiplex PCR assay. The table comes from immuneACCESS by way of TCRdb, which keeps in-frame sequences with V and J called. Part of the clones is missing from these tables; in studies checked, under half for an unresolved V gene and the rest for unknown reasons. Here the sample has about 140,000 clones; around 80% occur a single time. Approximately 3.6% of the sample goes to the ten largest clones. The sequenced material came from peripheral blood. These TCRs come from a man aged 55 to 70 with acute or convalescent COVID-19.

V is TRBV3-1 (or the pseudogene TRBV3-2) and J is TRBJ2-7, with 11 bases that match TRBD1. Germline V gene sequence: CDR1 LGHDT, CDR2 YNNKEL (reference sequence). The CDR3 covers 15 residues. The J segment lost 5 bases and the V segment lost 3 bases, leaving 6 bases of the junction unmatched. DNA for the CDR3: TGTGCCAGCAGCCATTGGGACAGGGGGGGGAACGAGCAGTACTTC. Its translation is CASSHWDRGGNEQYF.

This rearrangement joins TRBV24-1 to TRBJ2-2; D is unclear. Deletions cut 3 bases from V and 6 bases from J, with 10 bases between. Looked up from germline, CDR1 is KGHDR and CDR2 is SFDVKD. CDR3 length: 14 residues. The CDR3 protein is CATSDISVPGELFF. CDR3 bases: TGTGCCACCAGTGATATAAGCGTTCCCGGGGAGCTGTTTTTT.

The chain joins TRBV2 to TRBJ2-1, with D possibly TRBD1 on 7 matching bases. V gave up 11 bases and J gave up 2 bases, with 16 bases separating them. The CDR3 has 14 amino acids. CDR1 and CDR2 from the germline V gene are SNHLY and FYNNEI. The CDR3 bases are TGTGCCGCCTCAGGGGGGATCACCTACAATGAGCAGTTCTTC. Translating gives CAASGGITYNEQFF.

This chain joins TRBV5-1 and TRBJ2-1, with TRBD2 matching 10 bases. This CDR3 has 15 residues. Germline loops: CDR1 SGHRS, CDR2 YFSETQ. V was clipped by 4 bases and J by 4 bases; unmatched bases: 5. CDR3 nucleotides: TGCGCCAGCAGCATCACTAGCGGGGTTTACAATGAGCAGTTCTTC. It specifies CASSITSGVYNEQFF.

The chain joins TRBV5-1 to TRBJ1-1; TRBD1 matches at 12 bases. The CDR3 consists of 15 residues. The V gene's germline CDR1 is SGHRS and CDR2 YFSETQ. With V trimmed by 3 bases and J by 6 bases, 6 bases remained unmatched. The CDR3 loop reads CASSWRGQGASEAFF. CDR3 sequence (DNA): TGCGCCAGCAGCTGGAGGGGACAGGGGGCCTCTGAAGCTTTCTTT.

The CDR3 spells CASSYAGTGEAFF. CDR3 DNA: TGTGCCAGCAGCTACGCGGGGACTGGGGAAGCTTTCTTT. The chain has TRBV3-1 (or the pseudogene TRBV3-2) and TRBJ1-1; D is perhaps TRBD1 (5 bases). Trimming took 5 bases from V and 8 from J, leaving 15 bases between them. Germline V gene data show CDR1 as LGHDT and CDR2 as YNNKEL (reference sequence). The CDR3 runs 13 residues.

A few counts support this clone. V is TRBV27 and J is TRBJ2-7; the D gene is possibly TRBD1 (6 bases). In germline, CDR1 is MNHEY, CDR2 SMNVEV (reference sequence). V was shortened by 5 bases and J by 5 bases, with 16 bases between the two germline ends. CDR3 size: 14 residues. The CDR3 sequence: CASSKRGNRDEQYF. CDR3 in DNA: TGTGCCAGCAGTAAGAGGGGGAATAGAGACGAGCAGTACTTC.

The chain employs TRBV7-3 and TRBJ2-1; D is perhaps TRBD1 (7 bases). The CDR3 totals 15 residues. Trimming took off 1 base at V and 8 bases at J, with 15 bases between the two ends. Germline V gene sequence: CDR1 SGHTA, CDR2 FQGTGA. The CDR3 sequence is CASSLNQDRRDEQFF. The CDR3, as DNA: TGTGCCAGCAGCTTAAACCAGGACAGGAGGGATGAGCAGTTCTTC. The variable domain in full, completed from reference TRBV7-3 and TRBJ2-1, reads GAGVSQTPSNKVTEKGKYVELRCDPISGHTALYWYRQSLGQGPEFLIYFQGTGAADDSGLPNDRFFAVRPEGSVSTLKIQRTERGDSAVYLCASSLNQDRRDEQFFGPGTRLTVL.

This chain joins TRBV5-1 and TRBJ1-2; no clear D gene. CDR1 is SGHRS and CDR2 is YFSETQ in the germline V gene. This CDR3 is built from 16 residues. Trimming cost V 1 base and J 6 bases, with 19 bases left between them. The CDR3 DNA reads as TGCGCCAGCAGCTTGAGGTTCATCGCAGCGGGCGATGGCTACACCTTC. Protein sequence: CASSLRFIAAGDGYTF.

This sequence joins TRBV27 and TRBJ2-5, with D maybe TRBD1 (6 bases). The V end was cut by 1 base, the J end by 7 bases, with 7 bases between. The CDR3 is made up of 12 amino acids. Germline CDR1 reads MNHEY; CDR2 reads SMNVEV (reference sequence). CDR3 nucleotides: TGTGCCAGCAGTTTATTAGGGGGGACCCAGTACTTC. This gives the protein CASSLLGGTQYF.

J is TRBJ2-3 and V is TRBV7-9; perhaps TRBD2 as D (6 bases). This CDR3 is built from 16 residues. V was clipped by 1 base and J by 2 bases, with 13 bases between them. Germline CDR1 is SEHNR and CDR2 is FQNEAQ (reference sequence). The DNA of the CDR3 is TGTGCCAGCAGCTTAGTTAGCGGTGGGATCACAGATACGCAGTATTTT. This translates into CASSLVSGGITDTQYF.

J is TRBJ2-1 and V is TRBV19, with 7 bases aligning to TRBD2. The CDR3 consists of 15 residues. V was pared by 7 bases and J by 4 bases, with 10 bases of the junction left unmatched. The germline V gene has CDR1 LNHDA and CDR2 SQIVND (reference sequence). The CDR3 loop is CASTPREATYNEQFF. CDR3 DNA sequence: TGTGCCAGTACCCCCCGGGAGGCTACGTACAATGAGCAGTTCTTC.

The gene calls are TRBV29-1 and TRBJ2-2, with 10 bases identical to TRBD1. The ends lost 6 bases at V and 9 bases at J; junction bases unmatched: 16. Germline-derived CDR1 and CDR2 are SQVTM and ANQGSEA. The CDR3 has 16 residues. CDR3 DNA: TGCAGCGTGGCTAACCTTGGGACAGGGGAGATGAGGGAGCTGTTTTTT. It specifies CSVANLGTGEMRELFF.

The chain joins TRBV30 to TRBJ1-5; 9 bases are shared with TRBD1. The junction had 3 bases not matched to a gene; V was cut back by 3 bases and J by 6 bases. This CDR3 is 13 amino acids long. Germline V gives CDR1 GTSNPN, CDR2 SVGIG (reference sequence). The DNA of the CDR3 is TGTGCCTGGAGCCCGGGACAGGGTCAGCCCCAGCATTTT. Protein: CAWSPGQGQPQHF.

This clone came up a few times. V usage is TRBV7-3 and J usage is TRBJ1-1; 8 positions match TRBD1. Per germline, CDR1 SGHTA and CDR2 FQGTGA. This CDR3 has 14 amino acids. The ends lost 5 bases at V and 1 base at J; junction bases unmatched: 3. The chain's CDR3 is CASSVDRGNTEAFF. In DNA, the CDR3 is TGTGCCAGCAGCGTAGACAGGGGGAACACTGAAGCTTTCTTT.

The V gene is TRBV9, the J gene TRBJ2-1; the D gene is possibly TRBD1 (6 bases). CDR1 and CDR2 (germline): SGDLS, YYNGEE. V lost 3 bases and J lost 3, with 10 bases in between. The CDR3 extends over 14 amino acids. The DNA for the CDR3 is TGTGCCAGCAGCGCAAGGGACAACTACAATGAGCAGTTCTTC. Protein product: CASSARDNYNEQFF.

The chain carries TRBV27 and TRBJ2-2; a weak D match, TRBD1 (6 bases). Trimming took 5 bases from V and 4 from J, leaving 20 bases between them. The germline gives CDR1 MNHEY, CDR2 SMNVEV (reference sequence). This CDR3 contains 17 residues. The CDR3 here is CASSGYRANVGTGELFF. The CDR3 DNA follows: TGTGCCAGCAGTGGGTACAGGGCGAACGTGGGCACCGGGGAGCTGTTTTTT.

CDR3 region: CASRSSGSNTGELFF. The CDR3 coding sequence is TGTGCCAGCAGATCGTCAGGGTCGAACACCGGGGAGCTGTTTTTT. This chain uses TRBV27 with TRBJ2-2; possibly TRBD1 for D (5 bases). Trimming left V 6 bases short and J 0 bases short, with 11 bases between. The germline CDR1 and CDR2 sequences are MNHEY and SMNVEV (reference sequence). The CDR3 sequence is 15 residues long.

As DNA, the CDR3 is TGTGCCTGGAGTGTCCCTAGCAGTACCTACGAGCAGTACTTC. This encodes CAWSVPSSTYEQYF. The rearrangement joins TRBV30 to TRBJ2-7; TRBD2 might be the D (5 bases). V lost 0 bases to trimming and J lost 2 bases, with 11 bases between them. The CDR3 has 14 amino acids. Germline CDR1 is GTSNPN and CDR2 is SVGIG (reference sequence).

This chain uses TRBV7-3 with TRBJ2-3; 8 nucleotides agree with TRBD2. The CDR3 sequence is 18 residues long. Germline V lookup: CDR1 SGHTA, CDR2 FQGTGA. V shed 3 bases, J shed 0 bases, and the junction held 11 bases outside the gene matches. CDR3 DNA sequence: TGTGCCAGCAGCTTCGGACTTGGAACTAGCGGAAGCACAGATACGCAGTATTTT. The encoded protein is CASSFGLGTSGSTDTQYF.

A single count supports this clone. This chain uses TRBV2 with TRBJ2-7; TRBD1 matches at 8 bases. The V gene's germline CDR1 is SNHLY and CDR2 FYNNEI. CDR3 size: 14 residues. The J segment lost 5 bases and the V segment lost 3 bases, leaving 6 bases of the junction unmatched. CDR3 loop: CASSDSSGGNEQYF. In DNA form, the CDR3 reads TGTGCCAGCAGTGACAGTTCAGGGGGCAACGAGCAGTACTTC.

This clone was found a few times. V gene TRBV5-1 combines with J gene TRBJ1-1; D is ambiguous. V lost 5 bases, J lost 6 bases, and 8 bases lay in between. The germline V gene encodes CDR1 SGHRS and CDR2 YFSETQ. The CDR3 covers 11 residues. CDR3 protein: CASRRGAEAFF. In nucleotides, the CDR3 is TGCGCCAGCAGGAGAGGCGCTGAAGCTTTCTTT.

The chain is built from TRBV30 and TRBJ2-1, with 7 bases that match TRBD2. The V gene's germline CDR1 is GTSNPN and CDR2 SVGIG (reference sequence). The V segment lost 0 bases and the J segment 8 bases; nucleotides outside the gene matches: 1. CDR3 length: 12 residues. Written as DNA, the CDR3 is TGTGCCTGGAGTGTTCGGGGGGATGAGCAGTTCTTC. Residues: CAWSVRGDEQFF.

This clone has only a few counts. The chain recombines TRBV7-2 with TRBJ1-5; D is unclear. The germline gives CDR1 SGHTA, CDR2 FQGNSA. This CDR3 comprises 13 residues. V shed 4 bases and J shed 3 bases, with 7 bases lying between them. CDR3 sequence reads: CASSSGLNQPQHF. CDR3 bases: TGTGCCAGCAGCTCAGGCCTCAATCAGCCCCAGCATTTT.

The chain uses TRBV15 and TRBJ1-3, with a weak D call TRBD1 (6 bases). The CDR3 is 17 amino acids. The germline V gene has CDR1 LNHNV and CDR2 YYDKDF (reference sequence). Trimming stripped 3 bases from V and 7 bases from J, with 22 bases between. CDR3 sequence (DNA): TGTGCCACCAGCAGCCCCCTTGGGGGCCTGGGCCGTAACACCATATATTTT. It translates to CATSSPLGGLGRNTIYF.

This clone showed up just once. V usage is TRBV28 and J usage is TRBJ1-2; the D gene is possibly TRBD1 (5 bases). Per germline, CDR1 MDHEN and CDR2 SYDVKM. Trimming removed 4 bases at V and 3 bases at J, with 6 bases between. CDR3 length equals 12 residues. The CDR3 region is CASSSGHYGYTF. The CDR3 DNA reads TGTGCCAGCAGTTCAGGGCACTATGGCTACACCTTC.

The rearrangement joins TRBV18 to TRBJ2-1, with TRBD1 identical over 9 bases. The V gene's germline CDR1 is KGHSH and CDR2 LQKENI. Losses at the gene ends were 2 bases for V and 13 bases for J; bases not matched to a gene: 18. This CDR3 region has 17 residues. CDR3 DNA sequence: TGTGCCAGCTCACCAAAGTCGGGGCCCCCGGCGACAGGGGGTCAGTTCTTC. It yields the protein CASSPKSGPPATGGQFF. The whole variable domain, remainder taken from reference TRBV18 and TRBJ2-1, is NAGVMQNPRHLVRRRGQEARLRCSPMKGHSHVYWYRQLPEEGLKFMVYLQKENIIDESGMPKERFSAEFPKEGPSILRIQQVVRGDSAAYFCASSPKSGPPATGGQFFGPGTRLTVL.

The chain uses TRBV4-2 and TRBJ2-3; D is perhaps TRBD2 (5 bases). The V end lost 4 bases, the J end lost 5 bases, and 19 bases lay between the germline ends. The CDR3 consists of 16 residues. Germline V gene lookup returns CDR1 LGHNA and CDR2 YNFKEQ. The chain's CDR3 is CASSPPGVAPRDTQYF. CDR3 DNA: TGTGCCAGCAGCCCCCCCGGGGTAGCCCCGCGAGATACGCAGTATTTT.

The J gene is TRBJ2-3, the V gene TRBV5-4, with 9 bases identical to TRBD2. Unmatched junction bases numbered 18, after V lost 4 bases and J lost 3 bases. CDR1 and CDR2 from the germline V gene are SGHNT and YYREEE (reference sequence). This CDR3 region has 19 residues. For the CDR3, the DNA is TGTGCCAGCAGCCGAGGTCCCCGACTAGCGGTCAAGCTGACAGATACGCAGTATTTT. Protein: CASSRGPRLAVKLTDTQYF.

The CDR3 is CSVTSTGGREQYF. The CDR3 nucleotides are TGCAGCGTGACTTCAACAGGGGGACGGGAGCAGTACTTC. This sequence joins TRBV29-1 and TRBJ2-7; 8 bases align to TRBD1. The germline V gene has CDR1 SQVTM and CDR2 ANQGSEA. V shed 6 bases and J 7 bases; nucleotides not matched to a gene: 11. The CDR3 is 13 residues long.